This T cell receptor (beta chain) is drawn from a study of STAT5B mutations in CD4+ large granular lymphocyte leukemia. Study conclusions and caveats: CD4-sorted patient repertoires seemed more clonal than healthy CD4+ repertoires. Top patient clones used TRBV06 genes more often: 8/27 versus 2/35 in controls. Main leukemic clonotypes were patient-specific, but 20% to 25% appeared at low frequency elsewhere.

The protocol was immunoSEQ multiplex PCR, while the TCRdb copy is restricted to in-frame clones and leaves out a portion. The table has roughly 41,000 clones, about four fifths seen once. Trimming left V 1 base short and J 5 bases short, with 11 bases between. CDR3 size: 14 residues. Germline CDR1 and CDR2: SEHNR and FQNEAQ (reference sequence). To note about this clone: The antigen remains undetermined.

Buffy coats from healthy blood donors served as controls. Sequencing was performed on CD4+ T cells from blood buffy coats. The J gene is TRBJ1-2, the V gene TRBV7-9; a weak D match, TRBD1 (5 bases). This TCR derives from a human donor in good health. The CDR3 protein is CASSLGQGRYGYTF. The CDR3 nucleotides are TGTGCCAGCAGCTTAGGTCAGGGTCGTTATGGCTACACCTTC.